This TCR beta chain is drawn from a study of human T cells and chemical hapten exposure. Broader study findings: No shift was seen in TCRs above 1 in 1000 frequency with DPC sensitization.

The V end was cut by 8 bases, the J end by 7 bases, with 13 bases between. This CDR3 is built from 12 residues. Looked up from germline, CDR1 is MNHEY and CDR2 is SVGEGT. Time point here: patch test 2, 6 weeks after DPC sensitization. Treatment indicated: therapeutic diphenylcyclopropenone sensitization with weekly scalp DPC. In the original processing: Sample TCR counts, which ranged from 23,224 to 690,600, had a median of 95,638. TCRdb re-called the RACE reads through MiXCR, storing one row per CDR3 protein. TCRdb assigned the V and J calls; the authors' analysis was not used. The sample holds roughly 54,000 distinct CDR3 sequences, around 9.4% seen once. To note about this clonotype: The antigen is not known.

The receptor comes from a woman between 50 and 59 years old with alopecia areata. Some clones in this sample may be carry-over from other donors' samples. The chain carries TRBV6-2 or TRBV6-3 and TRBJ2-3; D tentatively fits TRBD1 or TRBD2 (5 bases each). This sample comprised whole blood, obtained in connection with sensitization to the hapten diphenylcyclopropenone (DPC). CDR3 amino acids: CASSRDPNTQYF. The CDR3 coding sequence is TGTGCCAGCTCCCGGGACCCCAATACGCAGTATTTT.